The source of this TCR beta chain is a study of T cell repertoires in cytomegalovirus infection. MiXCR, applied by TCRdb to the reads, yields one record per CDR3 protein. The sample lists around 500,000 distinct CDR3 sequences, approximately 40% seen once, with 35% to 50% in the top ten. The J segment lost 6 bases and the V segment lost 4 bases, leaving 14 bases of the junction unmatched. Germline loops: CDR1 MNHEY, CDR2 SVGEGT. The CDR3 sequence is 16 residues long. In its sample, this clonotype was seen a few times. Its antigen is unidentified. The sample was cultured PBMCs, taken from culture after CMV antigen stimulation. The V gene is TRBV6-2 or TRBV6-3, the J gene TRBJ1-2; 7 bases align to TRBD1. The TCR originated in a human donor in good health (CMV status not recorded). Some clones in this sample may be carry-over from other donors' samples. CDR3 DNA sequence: TGTGCCAGCAGTTTCGGAGGGGGCGGACGTGATGATGGCTACACCTTC. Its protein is CASSFGGGGRDDGYTF.